A single sample gave rise to the 26 T cell receptor beta chains below, sequenced in a study of Ad26.COV2.S vaccination and SARS-CoV-2 variants. Treatment of the sample: approximately 18 received Ad26.COV2.S at low or high dose, single or two shots; 5 received placebo; per-sample allocation not given. Sampling occurred on day 63 after the first vaccine or placebo injection. Here immunoSEQ multiplex PCR was the method, and the copy in TCRdb shows in-frame clones only, minus some. The sample holds around 300,000 clones, roughly 90% seen once. The sample consisted of peripheral blood, taken in a trial of Ad26.COV2.S vaccine versus placebo. The receptors stem from a person aged 18 to 59 who received the Ad26.COV2.S COVID-19 vaccine or a placebo.

J is TRBJ2-7 and V is TRBV28, with 11 positions matching TRBD2. The CDR3 extends over 15 amino acids. V lost 6 bases to trimming and J lost 3 bases; unmatched junction nucleotides: 7. Per the germline V gene, CDR1 is MDHEN and CDR2 is SYDVKM. The CDR3 coding sequence is TGTGCCAGCAGCCTTAGGACTAGCGGGTTCTACGAGCAGTACTTC. Translating gives CASSLRTSGFYEQYF.

This clone was observed a single time. V usage is TRBV11-3 and J usage is TRBJ1-2; 7 bases are shared with TRBD1. V gave up 5 bases and J gave up 7 bases; unmatched junction bases: 7. The CDR3 sequence is 13 residues long. Germline V lookup: CDR1 SGHNT, CDR2 YENEEA. The CDR3 spells CASSLGQWVGYTF. For the CDR3, the DNA is TGTGCCAGCAGCCTGGGACAGTGGGTTGGCTACACCTTC.

The chain joins TRBV5-1 to TRBJ1-4, with 7 bases that match TRBD1. Trimming took 3 bases from V and 2 from J; bases not matched to a gene: 7. Germline V CDR1 and CDR2: SGHRS, YFSETQ. CDR3 size: 16 residues. CDR3 region: CASSWEPTGTNEKLFF. Written as DNA, the CDR3 is TGCGCCAGCAGCTGGGAACCGACAGGGACTAATGAAAAACTGTTTTTT.

The chain links TRBV7-6 to TRBJ1-1; a possible D gene is TRBD1 (5 bases). Per germline, CDR1 SGHVS and CDR2 FNYEAQ. CDR3 length equals 14 residues. Trimming removed 6 bases at V and 4 bases at J, with 15 bases between. CDR3 loop: CASSPEGGGTEAFF. CDR3 nucleotides: TGTGCCAGCAGTCCCGAGGGTGGGGGCACTGAAGCTTTCTTT.

The chain has TRBV19 and TRBJ1-5, with TRBD1 matching 7 bases. With 3 bases clipped from V and 7 bases from J, the junction kept 3 bases outside the gene matches. Germline CDR1 and CDR2: LNHDA and SQIVND (reference sequence). CDR3 size: 13 residues. This chain's CDR3 is CASSITGEQPQHF. The CDR3 DNA reads as TGTGCCAGTAGTATTACAGGGGAACAGCCCCAGCATTTT.

This clone was picked up a small number of times. The V gene is TRBV4-1, the J gene TRBJ2-3; perhaps D is TRBD1 or TRBD2 (6 bases each). From germline, CDR1 is MGHRA and CDR2 YSYEKL. V was clipped by 4 bases and J by 4 bases, with 15 bases between them. The CDR3 spans 15 residues. CDR3 sequence reads: CASSPLQGGPDTQYF. In nucleotides, the CDR3 is TGCGCCAGCAGCCCCCTACAGGGAGGACCAGATACGCAGTATTTT.

The chain joins TRBV6-6 to TRBJ2-7, with a weak D call TRBD2 (5 bases). The V end was cut by 6 bases, the J end by 6 bases, with 18 bases between. Germline V gene sequence: CDR1 MNHNY, CDR2 SVGAGI (reference sequence). The CDR3 has 14 amino acids. The CDR3 sequence: CASSPGGSAGEQYF. CDR3 nucleotides: TGTGCCAGCAGCCCCGGCGGGTCCGCCGGCGAGCAGTACTTC.

This clone was observed a few times. V gene TRBV5-6 combines with J gene TRBJ2-4; D tentatively fits TRBD1 or TRBD2 (5 bases each). Trimming removed 4 bases from V and 0 bases from J, with 8 bases in between. This CDR3 is built from 14 residues. Germline CDR1 is SGHDT and CDR2 is YYEEEE. DNA for the CDR3: TGTGCCAGCAGCCTGGGGGTAGCCAAAAACATTCAGTACTTC. Amino acid sequence: CASSLGVAKNIQYF.

The V gene is TRBV10-3, the J gene TRBJ2-7, with D unclear. The CDR3 loop spans 12 amino acids. V lost 6 bases and J lost 5, with 11 bases in between. The germline gives CDR1 ENHRY, CDR2 SYGVKD. CDR3: CAIRKDSDEQYF. For the CDR3, the DNA is TGTGCCATCAGAAAAGATAGTGACGAGCAGTACTTC.

J is TRBJ1-2 and V is TRBV6-5; D is perhaps TRBD1 (5 bases). Germline CDR1 and CDR2: MNHEY and SVGAGI. This CDR3 has 15 residues. The V gene lost 0 bases and the J gene lost 8 bases, with 16 bases spanning the gap. CDR3 region: CASSYSLSRWGGYTF. CDR3 nucleotide sequence: TGTGCCAGCAGTTACTCGTTAAGTAGGTGGGGCGGCTACACCTTC.

This clone was seen once. The chain joins TRBV6-5 to TRBJ2-5; tentatively, D is TRBD2 (5 bases). V was cut by 5 bases and J by 1 base, with 14 bases left in between. There are 15 residues in the CDR3. Germline CDR1 reads MNHEY; CDR2 reads SVGAGI. CDR3 bases: TGTGCCAGCAGTCTCCTTTCGGGGTTCCAAGAGACCCAGTACTTC. Its translation is CASSLLSGFQETQYF.

V is TRBV24-1 and J is TRBJ1-5; TRBD1 matches 7 bases. This CDR3 is built from 15 residues. The ends lost 4 bases at V and 3 bases at J; junction bases unmatched: 5. Per germline, CDR1 KGHDR and CDR2 SFDVKD. DNA of the CDR3: TGTGCCACCAGTGACTCCGGGACAGTCAATCAGCCCCAGCATTTT. It translates to CATSDSGTVNQPQHF.

This clone was counted a single time. J is TRBJ2-7 and V is TRBV6-2 or TRBV6-3; D assignment may be TRBD1 or TRBD2 (7 bases each). V was clipped by 5 bases and J by 5 bases, with 16 bases between them. The germline CDR1 and CDR2 sequences are MNHEY and SVGEGT. The CDR3 spans 14 residues. The CDR3: CASSLDREGHEQYF. The CDR3 coding sequence is TGTGCCAGCAGTCTCGACAGGGAGGGACACGAGCAGTACTTC.

This rearrangement joins TRBV5-1 to TRBJ2-3, with 8 bases aligning to TRBD2. Germline CDR1 is SGHRS and CDR2 is YFSETQ. CDR3 length: 14 amino acids. The V segment lost 1 base and the J segment 6 bases; nucleotides outside the gene matches: 4. CDR3 DNA: TGCGCCAGCAGCTTGCGGGAGGGGTGGGATACGCAGTATTTT. This translates into CASSLREGWDTQYF.

The genes are TRBV2 and TRBJ1-1; no clear D gene. V lost 1 base and J 0 bases, leaving 15 bases between the germline ends. The CDR3 runs to 17 residues. The germline CDR1 and CDR2 sequences are SNHLY and FYNNEI. The CDR3: CASSEGASRIMNTEAFF. In DNA form, the CDR3 reads TGTGCCAGCAGTGAAGGGGCCAGTCGCATTATGAACACTGAAGCTTTCTTT.

The chain employs TRBV5-1 and TRBJ1-2; weak D call: TRBD1 (5 bases). CDR3 size: 15 residues. Trimming stripped 0 bases from V and 1 base from J, with 10 bases between. The germline V gene encodes CDR1 SGHRS and CDR2 YFSETQ. CDR3 protein: CASSLEGRFNYGYTF. CDR3 DNA: TGCGCCAGCAGCTTGGAGGGACGCTTTAACTATGGCTACACCTTC. Together with reference TRBV5-1 and TRBJ1-2, the CDR3 gives the full variable domain: KAGVTQTPRYLIKTRGQQVTLSCSPISGHRSVSWYQQTPGQGLQFLFEYFSETQRNKGNFPGRFSGRQFSNSRSEMNVSTLELGDSALYLCASSLEGRFNYGYTFGSGTRLTVV.

This rearrangement joins TRBV28 to TRBJ2-7, with no clear D. The CDR3 has 13 amino acids. Germline values: CDR1 MDHEN, CDR2 SYDVKM. Trimming pared 5 bases from V and 11 bases from J, leaving 19 bases between. CDR3 sequence (DNA): TGTGCCAGCAGTCCTGCCGGACCCCAAGTAAAGTACTTC. This translates into CASSPAGPQVKYF.

This clone was recorded many times. The chain carries TRBV6-1 and TRBJ2-1, with TRBD2 matching 13 bases. The CDR3 extends over 16 amino acids. V was pared by 3 bases and J by 6 bases, with 5 bases of the junction left unmatched. Germline assignment: CDR1 MNHNS and CDR2 SASEGT. The CDR3 is CASSDTGLAGVNEQFF. The CDR3 coding sequence is TGTGCCAGCAGTGACACCGGACTAGCGGGAGTCAATGAGCAGTTCTTC.

The CDR3 region is CASSPPIAGVGQETQYF. The CDR3 bases are TGTGCCAGCAGCCCACCCATAGCGGGAGTGGGACAAGAGACCCAGTACTTC. The rearrangement joins TRBV7-9 to TRBJ2-5; 9 bases line up with TRBD2. Trimming removed 5 bases from V and 2 bases from J; junction bases left unmatched: 12. Germline V gene sequence: CDR1 SEHNR, CDR2 FQNEAQ (reference sequence). This CDR3 has 17 amino acids.

This chain links TRBV28 with TRBJ2-7; perhaps TRBD2 as D (5 bases). Germline V gene lookup returns CDR1 MDHEN and CDR2 SYDVKM. The CDR3 is 14 residues long. With 3 bases removed from V and 5 bases from J, the gap between germline ends came to 14 bases. Written as DNA, the CDR3 is TGTGCCAGCAGTTTCCGTCTCAGAGGGCACGAGCAGTACTTC. It specifies CASSFRLRGHEQYF.

This clone was seen just once. The chain carries TRBV9 and TRBJ2-5; D is unclear. This CDR3 has 13 amino acids. Germline-derived CDR1 and CDR2 are SGDLS and YYNGEE. The ends were cut back, 9 bases at V and 5 bases at J, with 17 bases in the middle. CDR3 DNA sequence: TGTGCCACTCGCTGCAGTTCACCGGAGACCCAGTACTTC. It encodes CATRCSSPETQYF.

This chain joins TRBV19 and TRBJ1-4; D is perhaps TRBD1 (6 bases). This CDR3 comprises 13 residues. Germline V gives CDR1 LNHDA, CDR2 SQIVND (reference sequence). Between the trimmed V and J ends, which lost 6 bases and 1 base, there was a span of 6 bases. CDR3 sequence: CASRDRTNEKLFF. CDR3 bases: TGTGCCAGTAGGGACAGAACTAATGAAAAACTGTTTTTT.

This clone has just one count. V gene TRBV5-1 combines with J gene TRBJ1-1; D possibly corresponds to TRBD1 (5 bases). V was cut by 7 bases and J by 6 bases, with 19 bases left in between. This CDR3 contains 14 residues. Germline CDR1 is SGHRS and CDR2 is YFSETQ. The CDR3 is CASGYVPGPAEAFF. DNA of the CDR3: TGCGCCAGCGGTTACGTCCCAGGGCCGGCTGAAGCTTTCTTT. Variable domain in full (rest from reference TRBV5-1 and TRBJ1-1): KAGVTQTPRYLIKTRGQQVTLSCSPISGHRSVSWYQQTPGQGLQFLFEYFSETQRNKGNFPGRFSGRQFSNSRSEMNVSTLELGDSALYLCASGYVPGPAEAFFGQGTRLTVV.

The chain recombines TRBV7-2 with TRBJ1-1; no definite D call. The germline gives CDR1 SGHTA, CDR2 FQGNSA. CDR3 length: 15 residues. Trimming shortened V by 5 bases and J by 2 bases, and 15 bases separated the two germline ends. The CDR3, as DNA: TGTGCCAGCAGCGCCCTAAGCTCCCTAAACACTGAAGCTTTCTTT. Its protein is CASSALSSLNTEAFF. The variable domain in full, completed from reference TRBV7-2 and TRBJ1-1, reads GAGVSQSPSNKVTEKGKDVELRCDPISGHTALYWYRQSLGQGLEFLIYFQGNSAPDKSGLPSDRFSAERTGGSVSTLTIQRTQQEDSAVYLCASSALSSLNTEAFFGQGTRLTVV.

This chain connects TRBV30 to TRBJ1-2, with 7 bases matching TRBD1. Germline CDR1 reads GTSNPN; CDR2 reads SVGIG (reference sequence). Losses at the gene ends were 1 base for V and 0 bases for J; bases not matched to a gene: 2. The CDR3 length is 14 residues. The DNA of the CDR3 is TGTGCCTGGAGTGCGGGACAGCCTAACTATGGCTACACCTTC. This encodes CAWSAGQPNYGYTF.

The chain uses TRBV10-3 and TRBJ2-7; 15 nucleotides line up with TRBD2. Germline V gene data show CDR1 as ENHRY and CDR2 as SYGVKD. V lost 4 bases and J lost 2; bases outside the gene matches: 12. The length of the CDR3 is 19 residues. CDR3 nucleotide sequence: TGTGCCATCAGTGGGCCCGGGACTAGCGGGAGGACTCTTACCTACGAGCAGTACTTC. Its protein is CAISGPGTSGRTLTYEQYF.